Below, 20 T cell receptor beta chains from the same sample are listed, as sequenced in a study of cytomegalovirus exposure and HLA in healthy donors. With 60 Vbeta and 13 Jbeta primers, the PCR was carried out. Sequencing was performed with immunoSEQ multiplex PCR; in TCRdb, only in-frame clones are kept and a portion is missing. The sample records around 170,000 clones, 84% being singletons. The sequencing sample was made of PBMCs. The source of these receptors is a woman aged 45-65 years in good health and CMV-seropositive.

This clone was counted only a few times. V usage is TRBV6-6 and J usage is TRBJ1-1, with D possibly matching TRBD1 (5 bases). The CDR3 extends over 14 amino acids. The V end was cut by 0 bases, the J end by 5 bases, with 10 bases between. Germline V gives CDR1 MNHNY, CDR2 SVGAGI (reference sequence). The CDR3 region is CASSYSGGNTEAFF. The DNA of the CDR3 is TGTGCCAGCAGTTACTCGGGGGGAAATACTGAAGCTTTCTTT.

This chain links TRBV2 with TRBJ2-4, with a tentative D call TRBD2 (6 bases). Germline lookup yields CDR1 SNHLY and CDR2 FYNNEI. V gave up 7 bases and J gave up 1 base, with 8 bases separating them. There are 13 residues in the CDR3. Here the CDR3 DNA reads TGTGCCAGCAATAGCGGCGCCAAAAACATTCAGTACTTC. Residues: CASNSGAKNIQYF. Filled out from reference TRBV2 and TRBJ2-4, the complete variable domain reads EPEVTQTPSHQVTQMGQEVILRCVPISNHLYFYWYRQILGQKVEFLVSFYNNEISEKSEIFDDQFSVERPDGSNFTLKIRSTKLEDSAMYFCASNSGAKNIQYFGAGTRLSVL.

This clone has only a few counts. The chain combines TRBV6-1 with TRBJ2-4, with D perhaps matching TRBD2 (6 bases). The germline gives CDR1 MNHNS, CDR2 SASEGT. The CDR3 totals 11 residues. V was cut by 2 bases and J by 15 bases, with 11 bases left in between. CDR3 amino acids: CASSESGRWYF. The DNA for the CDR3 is TGTGCCAGCAGTGAATCTGGGAGGTGGTACTTC.

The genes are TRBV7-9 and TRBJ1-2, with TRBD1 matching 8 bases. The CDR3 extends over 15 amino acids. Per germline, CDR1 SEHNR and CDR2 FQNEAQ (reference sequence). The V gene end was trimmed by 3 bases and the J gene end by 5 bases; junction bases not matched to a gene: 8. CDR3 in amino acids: CASSLSPDRAYGYTF. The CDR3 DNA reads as TGTGCCAGCAGCTTGTCCCCGGACAGGGCTTATGGCTACACCTTC.

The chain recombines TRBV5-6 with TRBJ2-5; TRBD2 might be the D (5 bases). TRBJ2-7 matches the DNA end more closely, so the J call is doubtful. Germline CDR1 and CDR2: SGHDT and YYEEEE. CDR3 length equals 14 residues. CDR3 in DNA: TGTGCCAGCAGCCGACCACCGGGAACCTACGAGCAGTACTTC. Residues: CASSRPPGTYEQYF.

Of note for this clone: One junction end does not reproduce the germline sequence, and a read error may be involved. The CDR3 DNA reads TGTGCCAGCAGTTGGACAGGGGGCTACGAGCAGTACTTC. Translation: CASSWTGGYEQYF. The genes are TRBV10-3 and TRBJ2-7; 10 bases map to TRBD1. CDR1 is ENHRY, CDR2 SYGVKD, per germline. The CDR3 is 13 amino acids.

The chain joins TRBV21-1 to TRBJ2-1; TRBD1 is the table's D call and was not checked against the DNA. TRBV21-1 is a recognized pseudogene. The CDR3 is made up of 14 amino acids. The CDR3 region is CASSKAGLSREQFF. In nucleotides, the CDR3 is TGTGCCAGCAGCAAAGCGGGGCTCTCACGTGAGCAGTTCTTC.

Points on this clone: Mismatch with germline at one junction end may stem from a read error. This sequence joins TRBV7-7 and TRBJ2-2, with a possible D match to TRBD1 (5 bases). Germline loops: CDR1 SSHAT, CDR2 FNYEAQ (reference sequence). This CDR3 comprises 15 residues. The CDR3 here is CASSLGAQNTGELFF. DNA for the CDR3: TGTGCTAGCAGCTTAGGGGCGCAGAACACCGGGGAGCTGTTTTTT.

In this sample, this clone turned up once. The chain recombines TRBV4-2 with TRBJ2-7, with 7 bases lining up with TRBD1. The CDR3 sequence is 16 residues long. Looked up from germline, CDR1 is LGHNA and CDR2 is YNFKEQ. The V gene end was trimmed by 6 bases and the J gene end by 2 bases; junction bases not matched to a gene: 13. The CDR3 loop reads CASSRRQGASTYEQYF. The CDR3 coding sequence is TGTGCCAGCAGTCGACGACAGGGCGCCTCTACCTACGAGCAGTACTTC.

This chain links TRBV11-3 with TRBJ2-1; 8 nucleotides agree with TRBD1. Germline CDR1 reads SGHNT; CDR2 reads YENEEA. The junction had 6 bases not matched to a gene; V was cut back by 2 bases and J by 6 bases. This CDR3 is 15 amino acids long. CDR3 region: CASSLMSGGSNEQFF. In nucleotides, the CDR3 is TGTGCCAGCAGCTTAATGTCAGGGGGCTCCAATGAGCAGTTCTTC. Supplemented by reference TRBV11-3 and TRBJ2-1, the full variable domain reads EAGVVQSPRYKIIEKKQPVAFWCNPISGHNTLYWYLQNLGQGPELLIRYENEEAVDDSQLPKDRFSAERLKGVDSTLKIQPAELGDSAVYLCASSLMSGGSNEQFFGPGTRLTVL.

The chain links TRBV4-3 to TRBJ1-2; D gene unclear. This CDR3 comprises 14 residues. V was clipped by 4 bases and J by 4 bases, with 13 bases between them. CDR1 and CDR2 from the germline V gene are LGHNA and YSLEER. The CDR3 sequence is CASSLNSGSYGYTF. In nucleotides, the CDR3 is TGCGCCAGCAGCCTTAATTCAGGATCCTATGGCTACACCTTC.

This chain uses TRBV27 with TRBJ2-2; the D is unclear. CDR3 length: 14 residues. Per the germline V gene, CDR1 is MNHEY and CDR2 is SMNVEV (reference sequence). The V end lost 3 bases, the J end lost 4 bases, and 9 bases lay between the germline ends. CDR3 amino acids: CASSFLSGTGELFF. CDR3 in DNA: TGTGCCAGCAGTTTTCTCTCGGGCACCGGGGAGCTGTTTTTT.

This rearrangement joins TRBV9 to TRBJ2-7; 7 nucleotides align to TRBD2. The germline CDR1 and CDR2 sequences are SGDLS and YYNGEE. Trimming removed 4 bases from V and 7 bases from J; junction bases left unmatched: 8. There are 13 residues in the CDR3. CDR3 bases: TGTGCCAGCAGCCCCGGGGAGGGAGATGAGCAGTACTTC. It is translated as CASSPGEGDEQYF. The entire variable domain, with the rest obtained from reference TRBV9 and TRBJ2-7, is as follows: DSGVTQTPKHLITATGQRVTLRCSPRSGDLSVYWYQQSLDQGLQFLIQYYNGEERAKGNILERFSAQQFPDLHSELNLSSLELGDSALYFCASSPGEGDEQYFGPGTRLTVT.

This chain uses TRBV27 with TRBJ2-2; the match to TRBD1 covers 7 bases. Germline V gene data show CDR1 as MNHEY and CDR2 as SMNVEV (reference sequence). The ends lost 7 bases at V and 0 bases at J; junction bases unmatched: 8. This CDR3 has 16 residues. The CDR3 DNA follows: TGTGCCAGCAACTCCGGGACAGTACCGAACACCGGGGAGCTGTTTTTT. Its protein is CASNSGTVPNTGELFF.

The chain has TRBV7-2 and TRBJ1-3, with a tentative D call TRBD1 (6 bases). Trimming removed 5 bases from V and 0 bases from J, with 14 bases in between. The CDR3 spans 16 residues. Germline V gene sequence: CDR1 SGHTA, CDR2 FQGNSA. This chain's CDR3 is CASSAATGFSGNTIYF. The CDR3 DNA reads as TGTGCCAGCAGCGCCGCCACAGGGTTCTCTGGAAACACCATATATTTT. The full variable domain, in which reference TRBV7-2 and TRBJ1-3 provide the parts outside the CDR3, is GAGVSQSPSNKVTEKGKDVELRCDPISGHTALYWYRQSLGQGLEFLIYFQGNSAPDKSGLPSDRFSAERTGGSVSTLTIQRTQQEDSAVYLCASSAATGFSGNTIYFGEGSWLTVV.

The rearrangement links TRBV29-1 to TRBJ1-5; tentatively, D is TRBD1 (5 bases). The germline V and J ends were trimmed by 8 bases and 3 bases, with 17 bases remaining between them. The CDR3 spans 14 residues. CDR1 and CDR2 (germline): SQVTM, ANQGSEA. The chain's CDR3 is CSHWGGTINQPQHF. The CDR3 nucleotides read TGCAGCCATTGGGGGGGGACCATCAATCAGCCCCAGCATTTT.

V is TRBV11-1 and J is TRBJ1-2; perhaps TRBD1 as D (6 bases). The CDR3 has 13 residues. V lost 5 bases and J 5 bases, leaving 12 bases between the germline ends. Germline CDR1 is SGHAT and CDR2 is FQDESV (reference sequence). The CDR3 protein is CASSATTGYGYTF. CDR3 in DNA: TGTGCCAGCAGCGCAACGACAGGTTATGGCTACACCTTC. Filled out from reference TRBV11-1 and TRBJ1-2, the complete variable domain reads EAEVAQSPRYKITEKSQAVAFWCDPISGHATLYWYRQILGQGPELLVQFQDESVVDDSQLPKDRFSAERLKGVDSTLKIQPAELGDSAMYLCASSATTGYGYTFGSGTRLTVV.

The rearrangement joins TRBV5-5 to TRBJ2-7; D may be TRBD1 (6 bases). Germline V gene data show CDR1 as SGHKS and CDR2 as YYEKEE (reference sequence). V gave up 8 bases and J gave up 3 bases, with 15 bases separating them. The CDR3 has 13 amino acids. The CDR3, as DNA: TGTGCCAGTTCGTACAGGGCCAACTACGAGCAGTACTTC. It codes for CASSYRANYEQYF.

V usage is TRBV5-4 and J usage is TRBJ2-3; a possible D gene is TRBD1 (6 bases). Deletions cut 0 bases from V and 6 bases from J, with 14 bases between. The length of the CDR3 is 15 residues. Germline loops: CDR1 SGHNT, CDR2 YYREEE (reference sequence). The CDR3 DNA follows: TGTGCCAGCAGCTTGGGGGGGCTAGCTGCTGATACGCAGTATTTT. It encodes CASSLGGLAADTQYF.

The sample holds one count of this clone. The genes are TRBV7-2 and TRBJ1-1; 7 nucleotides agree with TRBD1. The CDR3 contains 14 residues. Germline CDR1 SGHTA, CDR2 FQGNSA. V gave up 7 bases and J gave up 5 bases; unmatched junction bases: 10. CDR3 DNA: TGTGCCAGCATACAGGGGCAAAGTGATACTGAAGCTTTCTTT. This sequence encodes CASIQGQSDTEAFF.